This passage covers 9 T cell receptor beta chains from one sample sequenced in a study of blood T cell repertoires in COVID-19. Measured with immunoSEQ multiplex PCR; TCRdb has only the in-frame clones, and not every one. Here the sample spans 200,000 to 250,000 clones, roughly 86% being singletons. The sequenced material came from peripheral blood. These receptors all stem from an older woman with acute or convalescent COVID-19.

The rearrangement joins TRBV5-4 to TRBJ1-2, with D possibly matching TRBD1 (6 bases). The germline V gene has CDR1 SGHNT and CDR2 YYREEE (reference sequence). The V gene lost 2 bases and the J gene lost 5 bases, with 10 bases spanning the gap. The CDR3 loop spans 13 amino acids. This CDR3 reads CASSLRTAYGYTF. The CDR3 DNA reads TGTGCCAGCAGCTTAAGGACAGCTTATGGCTACACCTTC.

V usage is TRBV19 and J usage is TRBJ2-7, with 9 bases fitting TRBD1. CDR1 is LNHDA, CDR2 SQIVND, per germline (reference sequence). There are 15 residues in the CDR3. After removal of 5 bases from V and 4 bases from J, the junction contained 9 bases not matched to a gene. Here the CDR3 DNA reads TGTGCCAGTAGTCCAACCCGGACAGGGGCTTACGAGCAGTACTTC. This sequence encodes CASSPTRTGAYEQYF.

The CDR3 DNA reads as TGCGCCAGCAGAGCAGCGGAGACTTACAATGAGCAGTTCTTC. It translates to CASRAAETYNEQFF. This chain uses TRBV5-1 with TRBJ2-1, with TRBD2 as a possible D gene (5 bases). In germline, CDR1 is SGHRS, CDR2 YFSETQ. The V and J ends lost 5 bases and 4 bases respectively, with 13 bases between them. The CDR3 loop spans 14 amino acids.

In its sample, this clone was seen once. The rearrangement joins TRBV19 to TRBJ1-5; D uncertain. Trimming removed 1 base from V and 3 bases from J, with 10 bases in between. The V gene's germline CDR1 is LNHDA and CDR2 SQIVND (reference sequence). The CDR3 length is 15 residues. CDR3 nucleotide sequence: TGTGCCAGTAGTATAGTCAACAGTAACAATCAGCCCCAGCATTTT. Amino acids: CASSIVNSNNQPQHF.

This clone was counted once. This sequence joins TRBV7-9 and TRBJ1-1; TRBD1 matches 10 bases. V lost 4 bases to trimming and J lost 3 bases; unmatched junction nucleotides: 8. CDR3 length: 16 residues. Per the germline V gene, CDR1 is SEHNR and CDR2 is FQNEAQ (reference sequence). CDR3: CASSSIPGQGYTEAFF. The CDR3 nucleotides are TGTGCCAGCAGCTCCATACCGGGACAGGGGTACACTGAAGCTTTCTTT.

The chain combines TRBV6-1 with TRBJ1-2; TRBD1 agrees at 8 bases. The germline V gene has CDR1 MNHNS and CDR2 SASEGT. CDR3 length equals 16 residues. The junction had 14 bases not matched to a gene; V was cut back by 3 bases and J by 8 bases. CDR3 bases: TGTGCCAGCAGTGATGGCTGGTGGCAGGGGGCGTGGGGCTACACCTTC. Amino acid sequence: CASSDGWWQGAWGYTF.

This CDR3 reads CAISQEILRYEQYF. The CDR3 bases are TGTGCCATCAGTCAGGAAATCTTGCGCTACGAGCAGTACTTC. The chain carries TRBV10-3 and TRBJ2-7; D remains ambiguous. The CDR3 has 14 residues. Trimming shortened V by 5 bases and J by 3 bases, and 14 bases separated the two germline ends. Germline loops: CDR1 ENHRY, CDR2 SYGVKD.

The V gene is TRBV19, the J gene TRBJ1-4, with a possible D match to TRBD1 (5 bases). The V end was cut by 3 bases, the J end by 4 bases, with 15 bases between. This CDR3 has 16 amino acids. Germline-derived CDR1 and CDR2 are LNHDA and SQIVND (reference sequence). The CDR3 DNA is TGTGCCAGTAGTATTGCCGCGGGACGGAATAATGAAAAACTGTTTTTT. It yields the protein CASSIAAGRNNEKLFF.

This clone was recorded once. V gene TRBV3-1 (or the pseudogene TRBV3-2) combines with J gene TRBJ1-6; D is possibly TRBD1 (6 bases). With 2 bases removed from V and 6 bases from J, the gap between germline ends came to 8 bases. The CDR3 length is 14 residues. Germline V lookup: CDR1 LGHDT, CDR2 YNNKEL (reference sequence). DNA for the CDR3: TGTGCCAGCAGCCAAAACAGGGTTAATTCACCCCTCCACTTT. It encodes CASSQNRVNSPLHF.